One sample yielded the 10 T cell receptor beta chains listed below, sequenced in a study of blood T cell repertoires in COVID-19. Sequenced by immunoSEQ multiplex PCR; TCRdb stores in-frame clones only, minus some. The sample shows fewer than 150,000 clones, roughly four fifths of them seen only once. The source material was PBMCs or T cells enriched from blood (not recorded which). The source of these receptors is a young woman who had been exposed to COVID-19.

V and J are TRBV10-3 and TRBJ2-6, with D possibly TRBD1 on 7 matching bases. There are 18 residues in the CDR3. Germline V gene data show CDR1 as ENHRY and CDR2 as SYGVKD. The ends were cut back, 6 bases at V and 1 base at J, with 19 bases in the middle. The CDR3 here is CAIRGGRTGDSGANVLTF. CDR3 sequence (DNA): TGTGCCATCAGGGGAGGACGGACAGGTGATTCTGGGGCCAACGTCCTGACTTTC.

The chain couples TRBV19 to TRBJ2-1, with TRBD2 matching 11 bases. This CDR3 is built from 14 residues. CDR1 is LNHDA, CDR2 SQIVND, per germline (reference sequence). V gave up 6 bases and J gave up 7 bases; unmatched junction bases: 5. CDR3 residues: CASSHSGRANEQFF. The DNA for the CDR3 is TGTGCCAGTAGCCATAGCGGGAGGGCGAATGAGCAGTTCTTC. Looking up the rest from reference TRBV19 and TRBJ2-1 gives the full variable domain: DGGITQSPKYLFRKEGQNVTLSCEQNLNHDAMYWYRQDPGQGLRLIYYSQIVNDFQKGDIAEGYSVSREKKESFPLTVTSAQKNPTAFYLCASSHSGRANEQFFGPGTRLTVL.

This clone was counted a single time. V gene TRBV3-1 (or the pseudogene TRBV3-2) combines with J gene TRBJ1-3; a weak D match, TRBD1 (5 bases). Between the trimmed V and J ends, which lost 0 bases and 2 bases, there was a span of 5 bases. The CDR3 sequence is 14 residues long. Looked up from germline, CDR1 is LGHDT and CDR2 is YNNKEL (reference sequence). The CDR3 sequence: CASSQEDTGNTIYF. In nucleotides, the CDR3 is TGTGCCAGCAGCCAAGAGGACACTGGAAACACCATATATTTT.

This clone occurred a few times. This sequence joins TRBV2 and TRBJ2-6; TRBD1 matches at 8 bases. Germline trimming cut 8 bases from V and 2 bases from J; bases unmatched to any gene: 5. The germline CDR1 and CDR2 sequences are SNHLY and FYNNEI. The length of the CDR3 is 15 residues. The CDR3 DNA is TGTGCCAGCCGTCCGGACAGGGCTGGGGCCAACGTCCTGACTTTC. Translated: CASRPDRAGANVLTF.

The chain is built from TRBV5-1 and TRBJ2-1; 7 nucleotides match TRBD2. V lost 5 bases and J lost 6; bases outside the gene matches: 5. The germline gives CDR1 SGHRS, CDR2 YFSETQ. The CDR3 totals 13 residues. CDR3 protein: CASSTRESNEQFF. The CDR3 DNA is TGCGCCAGCAGTACGCGGGAGAGCAATGAGCAGTTCTTC.

This clone was seen only a few times. V gene TRBV18 combines with J gene TRBJ1-3; TRBD1 might be the D (6 bases). The CDR3 has 16 amino acids. Trimming left V 3 bases short and J 0 bases short, with 12 bases between. Germline V gives CDR1 KGHSH, CDR2 LQKENI. This CDR3 is CASSPRQVSSGNTIYF. CDR3 coding DNA: TGTGCCAGCTCACCGAGACAGGTCAGCTCTGGAAACACCATATATTTT.

This chain links TRBV6-2 or TRBV6-3 with TRBJ1-1, with a possible D match to TRBD1 (5 bases). V lost 4 bases to trimming and J lost 4 bases, with 10 bases between them. The length of the CDR3 is 13 residues. CDR1 is MNHEY and CDR2 is SVGEGT in the germline V gene. CDR3 loop: CASSLARATEAFF. DNA for the CDR3: TGTGCCAGCAGTTTGGCCAGGGCCACTGAAGCTTTCTTT.

The chain couples TRBV7-2 to TRBJ2-5; 15 nucleotides align to TRBD2. The germline CDR1 and CDR2 sequences are SGHTA and FQGNSA. The CDR3 runs 18 residues. The J segment lost 5 bases and the V segment lost 4 bases, leaving 11 bases of the junction unmatched. The CDR3 is CASSSVWTSGRARETQYF. The CDR3 bases are TGTGCCAGCAGCTCGGTATGGACTAGCGGGAGGGCCAGGGAGACCCAGTACTTC.

The gene calls are TRBV2 and TRBJ1-3; D is undetermined. This CDR3 region has 14 residues. Germline V gene data show CDR1 as SNHLY and CDR2 as FYNNEI. Trimming pared 8 bases from V and 0 bases from J, leaving 11 bases between. CDR3 DNA sequence: TGTGCCAGCGGGGAGGTTAACTCTGGAAACACCATATATTTT. It yields the protein CASGEVNSGNTIYF.

This sequence joins TRBV19 and TRBJ2-7; a weak D match, TRBD1 (5 bases). Trimming pared 5 bases from V and 0 bases from J, leaving 8 bases between. CDR3 size: 13 residues. Germline V lookup: CDR1 LNHDA, CDR2 SQIVND (reference sequence). In DNA form, the CDR3 reads TGTGCCAGTAGTCCCAGGGCCTCCTACGAGCAGTACTTC. Amino acid sequence: CASSPRASYEQYF.